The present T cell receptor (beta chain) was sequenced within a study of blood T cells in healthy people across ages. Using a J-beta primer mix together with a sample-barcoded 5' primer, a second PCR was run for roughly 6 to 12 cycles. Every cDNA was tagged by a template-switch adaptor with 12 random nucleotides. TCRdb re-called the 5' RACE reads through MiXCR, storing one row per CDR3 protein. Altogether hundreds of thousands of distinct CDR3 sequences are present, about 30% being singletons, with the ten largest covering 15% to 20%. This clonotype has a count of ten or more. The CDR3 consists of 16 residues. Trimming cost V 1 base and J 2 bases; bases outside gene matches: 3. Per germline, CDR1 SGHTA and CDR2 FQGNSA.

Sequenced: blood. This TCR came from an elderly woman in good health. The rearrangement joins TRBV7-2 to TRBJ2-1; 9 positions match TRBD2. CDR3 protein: CASSLVGGGAYNEQFF. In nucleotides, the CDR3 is TGTGCCAGCAGCTTAGTGGGCGGGGGGGCCTACAATGAGCAGTTCTTC. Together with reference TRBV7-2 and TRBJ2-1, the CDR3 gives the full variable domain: GAGVSQSPSNKVTEKGKDVELRCDPISGHTALYWYRQSLGQGLEFLIYFQGNSAPDKSGLPSDRFSAERTGGSVSTLTIQRTQQEDSAVYLCASSLVGGGAYNEQFFGPGTRLTVL.